This T cell receptor beta chain comes out of a study of sequential checkpoint blockade in melanoma (dated by TCRdb to about 2019). Study-wide context: Patients were randomized 1:1 to first-line nivolumab followed by ipilimumab (arm A) or ipilimumab followed by nivolumab (arm B). Maintenance nivolumab was given following each of the two trial sequences. Overall study results and their limits: Larger, independent patient cohorts are needed to validate the response-prediction model that combines TCR metrics and mutation burden.

The meaning of the sample's treatment or condition label: randomized to nivolumab then ipilimumab (arm A) or the reverse (arm B). None of the patients in the trial had previously been given DNA-damaging chemotherapy. A FACS Aria II flow cytometer was used to sort live CD3+CD8+ cells that were negative for CD19 and CD56 from thawed PBMCs. The samples were obtained from melanoma patients enrolled in CheckMate 064, an open-label, randomized phase II trial testing sequential checkpoint blockade. Peripheral blood mononuclear cells were obtained through leukapheresis, purified using Ficoll-Paque, and frozen in human serum containing around 10% DMSO. Immediately after sorting, the purity of the sorted blood CD3+CD8+ cells was confirmed to be >98%, and DNA was then extracted. The immunoSEQ Assay was used to immunosequence TCRbeta CDR3 regions from genomic DNA. Prior to high-throughput sequencing, genomic DNA was amplified by bias-controlled multiplex PCR. Turning to the authors' computational methods: To quantify the absolute abundance of each unique TCRbeta CDR3 region, the sequences were collapsed and filtered. Clonality, defined as 1 minus Pielou's evenness, was calculated using productive rearrangements only. A previously published method was used to identify clones with significantly greater frequencies in on-treatment samples than in baseline samples. The immuneACCESS repertoire file appears here via TCRdb, limited to in-frame rearrangements. These files lack a portion of the clones; in checked studies, under half of the deficit traces to unresolved V genes, and the cause of the others is not known. Clone size and the V and J calls come from that table; the DNA yielded D and trimming. The table for this sample lists roughly 30,000 clones; around nine tenths of them were counted only once. In total, the top ten clones hold roughly 20% of the sample.

A remark on this clone: The antigen it binds to is not known. Qualities for individual bases were not recorded, and no much larger clone is one base off.

Via the germline V gene, CDR1 is SGHAT and CDR2 FQNNGV. The CDR3 covers 13 residues, taking in both the cysteine and the phenylalanine. Kept here is only the CDR3 DNA, which spans 39 bases and is read in frame from base 1. Trimming at the junction amounts to 1 base on V and 8 bases on J, and the germline ends lie 11 bases apart. The TCR comes from a human donor with melanoma. The starting material was CD8+ T cells sorted from blood (inferred from file names), obtained from a patient given nivolumab and ipilimumab in sequence. The chain employs TRBV11-2 and TRBJ1-2; a tentative D call is TRBD1 (5 bases match). DNA sequence: TGTGCCAGCAGCTTAGGCAGGGTGGTGGGCTACACCTTC. This gives the protein CASSLGRVVGYTF. Outside the CDR3, residues come from the reference TRBV11-2 and TRBJ1-2 proteins, so the full variable domain is: EAGVAQSPRYKIIEKRQSVAFWCNPISGHATLYWYQQILGQGPKLLIQFQNNGVVDDSQLPKDRFSAERLKGVDSTLKIQPAKLEDSAVYLCASSLGRVVGYTFGSGTRLTVV.